Sequencing of this TCR beta chain was carried out in a study of blood T cell repertoires in COVID-19. Study summary: Acute and convalescent COVID-19 specimens originated in the United States, Italy and Spain. PBMCs, B-cell-depleted T cells, or T cells provided the cDNA or gDNA that made up the material.

This clone has more than one count but fewer than ten. The germline V gene encodes CDR1 LGHDT and CDR2 YNNKEL (reference sequence). Germline trimming cut 9 bases from V and 4 bases from J; bases unmatched to any gene: 4. The CDR3 has 13 residues. Authors' data handling: Counts of nucleated cells, estimated from reference gene primer amplification, were obtained. The repertoire was sequenced with immunoSEQ multiplex PCR; TCRdb's copy has only in-frame clones and lacks some. From that table come the V and J calls and clone size; the DNA was used to work out D and trimming. The sample contains around 170,000 clones, around two thirds of which appear only once.

Sequencing was done on a sample of peripheral blood. The sequence came from a woman older than 75 with acute or convalescent COVID-19. V gene TRBV3-1 (or the pseudogene TRBV3-2) combines with J gene TRBJ2-3; TRBD2 matches at 10 bases. In nucleotides, the CDR3 is TGTGCCAGTGAGCGGGAGGGCCCAGATACGCAGTATTTT. It specifies CASEREGPDTQYF.